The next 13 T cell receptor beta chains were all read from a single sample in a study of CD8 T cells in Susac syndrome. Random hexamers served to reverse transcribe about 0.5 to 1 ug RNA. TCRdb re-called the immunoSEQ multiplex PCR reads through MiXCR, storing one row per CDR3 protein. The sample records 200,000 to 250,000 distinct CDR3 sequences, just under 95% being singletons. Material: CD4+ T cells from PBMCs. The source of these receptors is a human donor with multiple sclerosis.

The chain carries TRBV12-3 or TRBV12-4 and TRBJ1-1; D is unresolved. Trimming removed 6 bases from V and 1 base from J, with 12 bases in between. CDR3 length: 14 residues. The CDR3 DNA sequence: TGTGCCAGCAGGGTTTCGGGCCGGAACACTGAAGCTTTCTTT. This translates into CASRVSGRNTEAFF.

CDR3 sequence: CASARPNQPQHF. The DNA for the CDR3 is TGTGCCAGTGCCCGGCCTAATCAGCCCCAGCATTTT. V and J are TRBV19 and TRBJ1-5; D remains ambiguous. The CDR3 loop spans 12 amino acids. Germline V gene data show CDR1 as LNHDA and CDR2 as SQIVND (reference sequence). V was cut by 8 bases and J by 4 bases, with 9 bases left in between.

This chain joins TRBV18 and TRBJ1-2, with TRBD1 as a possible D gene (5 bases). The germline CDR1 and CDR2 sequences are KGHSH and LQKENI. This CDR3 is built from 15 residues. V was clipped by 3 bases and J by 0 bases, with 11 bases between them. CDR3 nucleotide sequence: TGTGCCAGCTCACCGGGGCAGGCGGCTAACTATGGCTACACCTTC. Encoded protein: CASSPGQAANYGYTF.

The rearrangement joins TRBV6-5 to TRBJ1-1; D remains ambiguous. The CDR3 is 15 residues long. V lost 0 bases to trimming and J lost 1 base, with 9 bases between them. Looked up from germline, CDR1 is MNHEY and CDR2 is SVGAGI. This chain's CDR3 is CASSYSHAGNTEAFF. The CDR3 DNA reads TGTGCCAGCAGTTACTCCCATGCAGGGAACACTGAAGCTTTCTTT.

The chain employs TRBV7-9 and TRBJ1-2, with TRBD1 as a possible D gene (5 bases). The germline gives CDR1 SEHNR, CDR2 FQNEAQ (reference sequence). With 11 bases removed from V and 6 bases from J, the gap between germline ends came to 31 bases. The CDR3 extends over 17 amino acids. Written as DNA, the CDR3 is TGTGCCGTCTCTGTCGGGACTGCCTTTTTACGCAGGGATGGCTACACCTTC. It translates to CAVSVGTAFLRRDGYTF.

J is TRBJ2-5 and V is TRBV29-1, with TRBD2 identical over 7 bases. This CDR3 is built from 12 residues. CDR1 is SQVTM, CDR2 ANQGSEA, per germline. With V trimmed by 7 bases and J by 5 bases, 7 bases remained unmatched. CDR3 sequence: CSGGKLAETQYF. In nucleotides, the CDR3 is TGCAGCGGTGGGAAACTAGCGGAGACCCAGTACTTC.

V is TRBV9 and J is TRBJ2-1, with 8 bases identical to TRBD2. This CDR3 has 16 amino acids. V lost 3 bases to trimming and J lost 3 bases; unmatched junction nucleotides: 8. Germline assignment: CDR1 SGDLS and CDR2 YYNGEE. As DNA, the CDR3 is TGTGCCAGCAGCGCTTATTTGGGACTAGACTACAATGAGCAGTTCTTC. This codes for CASSAYLGLDYNEQFF.

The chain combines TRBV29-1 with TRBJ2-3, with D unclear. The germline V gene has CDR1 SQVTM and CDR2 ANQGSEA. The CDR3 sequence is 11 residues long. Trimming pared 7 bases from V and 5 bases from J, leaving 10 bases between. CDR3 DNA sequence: TGCAGCGCCCGTCCTAGAGATACGCAGTATTTT. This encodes CSARPRDTQYF.

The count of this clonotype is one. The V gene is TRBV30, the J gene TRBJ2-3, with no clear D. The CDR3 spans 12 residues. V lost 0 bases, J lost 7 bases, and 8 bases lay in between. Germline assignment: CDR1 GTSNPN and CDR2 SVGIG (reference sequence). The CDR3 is CAWSVDEYTQYF. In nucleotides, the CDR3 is TGTGCCTGGAGTGTTGACGAATATACGCAGTATTTT.

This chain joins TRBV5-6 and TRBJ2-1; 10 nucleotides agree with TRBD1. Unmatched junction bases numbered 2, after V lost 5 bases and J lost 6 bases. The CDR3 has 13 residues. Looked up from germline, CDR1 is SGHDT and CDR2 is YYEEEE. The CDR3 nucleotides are TGTGCCAGCAGGCGGACAGGGGGCAATGAGCAGTTCTTC. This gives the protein CASRRTGGNEQFF.

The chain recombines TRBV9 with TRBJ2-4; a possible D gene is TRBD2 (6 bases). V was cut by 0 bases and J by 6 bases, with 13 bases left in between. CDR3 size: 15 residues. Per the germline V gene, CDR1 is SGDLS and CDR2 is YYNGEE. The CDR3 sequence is CASSVDPGGGNIQYF. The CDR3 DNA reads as TGTGCCAGCAGCGTAGACCCCGGGGGAGGAAACATTCAGTACTTC. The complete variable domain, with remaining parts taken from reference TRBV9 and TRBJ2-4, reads DSGVTQTPKHLITATGQRVTLRCSPRSGDLSVYWYQQSLDQGLQFLIQYYNGEERAKGNILERFSAQQFPDLHSELNLSSLELGDSALYFCASSVDPGGGNIQYFGAGTRLSVL.

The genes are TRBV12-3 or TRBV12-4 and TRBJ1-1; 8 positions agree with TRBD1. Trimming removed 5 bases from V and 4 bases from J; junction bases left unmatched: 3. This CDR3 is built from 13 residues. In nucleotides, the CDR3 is TGTGCCAGCAGTAGGACAGGGACCACTGAAGCTTTCTTT. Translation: CASSRTGTTEAFF.

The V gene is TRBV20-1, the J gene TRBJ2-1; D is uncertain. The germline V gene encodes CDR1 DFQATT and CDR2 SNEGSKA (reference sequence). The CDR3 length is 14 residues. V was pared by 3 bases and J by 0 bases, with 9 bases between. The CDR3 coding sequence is TGCAGTGCTAGTGAGCGTTCCTCCTACAATGAGCAGTTCTTC. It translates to CSASERSSYNEQFF.